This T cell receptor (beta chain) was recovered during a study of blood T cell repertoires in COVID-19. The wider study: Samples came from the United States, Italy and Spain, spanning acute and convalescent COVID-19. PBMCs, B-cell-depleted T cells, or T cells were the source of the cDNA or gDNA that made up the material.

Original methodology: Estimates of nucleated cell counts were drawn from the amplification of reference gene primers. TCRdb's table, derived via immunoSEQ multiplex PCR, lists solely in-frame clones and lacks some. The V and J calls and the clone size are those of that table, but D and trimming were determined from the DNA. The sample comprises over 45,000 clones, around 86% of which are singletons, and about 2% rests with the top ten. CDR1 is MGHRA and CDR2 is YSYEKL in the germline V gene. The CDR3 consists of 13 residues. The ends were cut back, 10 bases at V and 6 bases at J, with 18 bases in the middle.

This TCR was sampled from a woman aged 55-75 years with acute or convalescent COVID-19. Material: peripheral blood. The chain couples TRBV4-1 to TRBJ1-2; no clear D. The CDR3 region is CATSGTGEHGYTF. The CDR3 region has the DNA TGCGCCACCTCGGGTACCGGGGAGCATGGCTACACCTTC.